Listed below are T cell receptor beta chains from one sample, sequenced in a study of blood T cells in healthy people across ages. TCRdb processed the 5' RACE reads anew with MiXCR; each CDR3 protein has one entry. The sample holds 580,000 or so distinct CDR3 sequences, roughly 48% seen once. The sequencing sample was made of blood. These receptors originate from a man of 80 years or more in good health. CDR3s include the opening cysteine and the closing phenylalanine or tryptophan. D genes are given only for firm matches. Size values are once, few and many counts, or a class for expanded clones, and some rows have none.

V gene: TRBV4-2; J gene: TRBJ2-2; clone size: .; D gene: .; CDR3 protein: CASSQDTDRYTGELFF; CDR3 DNA: TGTGCCAGCAGCCAAGATACGGACAGATACACCGGGGAGCTGTTTTTT
V gene: TRBV11-1; J gene: TRBJ2-5; clone size: .; D gene: .; CDR3 protein: CASSLWGGLEETQYF; CDR3 DNA: TGTGCCAGCAGCTTGTGGGGGGGCCTCGAAGAGACCCAGTACTTC
V gene: TRBV13; J gene: TRBJ2-5; clone size: once; D gene: TRBD2; CDR3 protein: CASSWIAGGEETQYF; CDR3 DNA: TGTGCCAGCAGCTGGATAGCGGGAGGGGAAGAGACCCAGTACTTC
V gene: TRBV7-2; J gene: TRBJ1-2; clone size: .; D gene: .; CDR3 protein: CASSRRQTSYGYTF; CDR3 DNA: TGTGCCAGCAGCCGACGACAGACCAGCTATGGCTACACCTTC
V gene: TRBV7-2; J gene: TRBJ2-5; clone size: few; D gene: TRBD2; CDR3 protein: CASSLAGGRLETQYF; CDR3 DNA: TGTGCCAGCAGCTTAGCAGGCGGGAGATTGGAGACCCAGTACTTC
V gene: TRBV5-1; J gene: TRBJ2-1; clone size: .; D gene: .; CDR3 protein: CASSPYLRGSSYNEQFF; CDR3 DNA: TGCGCCAGCAGCCCTTATTTGCGAGGGAGCTCCTACAATGAGCAGTTCTTC
V gene: TRBV7-3; J gene: TRBJ2-7; clone size: .; D gene: .; CDR3 protein: CASSIGQPYEQYF; CDR3 DNA: TGTGCCAGCAGCATAGGACAGCCCTACGAGCAGTACTTC
V gene: TRBV5-1; J gene: TRBJ2-7; clone size: once; D gene: .; CDR3 protein: CASRDQAYEQYF; CDR3 DNA: TGCGCCAGCCGGGACCAAGCCTACGAGCAGTACTTC
V gene: TRBV3-1; J gene: TRBJ2-1; clone size: .; D gene: TRBD2; CDR3 protein: CASSQFGGDSYNEQFF; CDR3 DNA: TGTGCCAGCAGCCAATTCGGGGGGGACTCCTACAATGAGCAGTTCTTC
V gene: TRBV7-9; J gene: TRBJ2-7; clone size: .; D gene: .; CDR3 protein: CAGSLGGLGPYEQYF; CDR3 DNA: TGTGCCGGCAGCTTAGGTGGACTTGGGCCCTACGAGCAGTACTTC
V gene: TRBV27; J gene: TRBJ2-3; clone size: .; D gene: TRBD2; CDR3 protein: CASSFGGGPSTDAQYF; CDR3 DNA: TGTGCCAGCAGTTTTGGGGGGGGACCAAGCACAGATGCGCAGTATTTT
V gene: TRBV6-6; J gene: TRBJ2-7; clone size: .; D gene: TRBD2; CDR3 protein: CASSGGGAGEQYF; CDR3 DNA: TGTGCCAGCAGTGGCGGGGGGGCTGGTGAGCAGTACTTC
V gene: TRBV4-3; J gene: TRBJ2-3; clone size: few; D gene: .; CDR3 protein: CASSQELGVADTQYF; CDR3 DNA: TGCGCCAGCAGCCAAGAACTGGGAGTGGCAGATACGCAGTATTTT
V gene: TRBV6-2/TRBV6-3; J gene: TRBJ2-2; clone size: .; D gene: .; CDR3 protein: CAIAGLATGELFF; CDR3 DNA: TGTGCCATCGCGGGACTGGCCACCGGGGAGCTGTTTTTT
V gene: TRBV4-1; J gene: TRBJ2-3; clone size: .; D gene: TRBD2; CDR3 protein: CASSHAGSRGGTDTQYF; CDR3 DNA: TGCGCCAGCAGCCATGCCGGGTCCCGGGGGGGTACAGATACGCAGTATTTT
V gene: TRBV7-2; J gene: TRBJ2-1; clone size: .; D gene: .; CDR3 protein: CASSQTGPRGNEQFF; CDR3 DNA: TGTGCCAGCAGTCAAACAGGGCCGCGGGGCAATGAGCAGTTCTTC
V gene: TRBV12-3/TRBV12-4; J gene: TRBJ2-1; clone size: few; D gene: TRBD2; CDR3 protein: CASSLGGSGSEQFF; CDR3 DNA: TGTGCCAGCAGCCTCGGGGGGTCCGGGAGTGAGCAGTTCTTC
V gene: TRBV28; J gene: TRBJ2-1; clone size: few; D gene: .; CDR3 protein: CASSPDHRVGEQFF; CDR3 DNA: TGTGCCAGCAGTCCCGACCACAGGGTCGGTGAGCAGTTCTTC
V gene: TRBV7-2; J gene: TRBJ2-1; clone size: few; D gene: .; CDR3 protein: CASSVRRDNEQFF; CDR3 DNA: TGTGCCAGCAGCGTGAGGCGAGACAATGAGCAGTTCTTC
V gene: TRBV29-1; J gene: TRBJ2-5; clone size: .; D gene: .; CDR3 protein: CSGGHYQETQYF; CDR3 DNA: TGCAGCGGGGGACATTACCAAGAGACCCAGTACTTC
V gene: TRBV7-9; J gene: TRBJ2-3; clone size: .; D gene: .; CDR3 protein: CASSLMAGAGDTQYF; CDR3 DNA: TGTGCCAGCAGCTTAATGGCTGGGGCTGGAGATACGCAGTATTTT
V gene: TRBV3-1; J gene: TRBJ1-2; clone size: .; D gene: TRBD1; CDR3 protein: CASSEPGQSEGYTF; CDR3 DNA: TGTGCCAGCAGTGAACCGGGACAGTCGGAAGGCTACACCTTC
V gene: TRBV7-2; J gene: TRBJ2-7; clone size: .; D gene: .; CDR3 protein: CASSLARRIGGEQYF; CDR3 DNA: TGTGCCAGCAGCTTAGCGCGTAGGATTGGCGGCGAGCAGTACTTC
V gene: TRBV20-1; J gene: TRBJ1-5; clone size: .; D gene: .; CDR3 protein: CSAKTTQGNQPQHF; CDR3 DNA: TGCAGTGCTAAGACCACCCAGGGCAATCAGCCCCAGCATTTT
V gene: TRBV7-9; J gene: TRBJ2-7; clone size: .; D gene: .; CDR3 protein: CATGSYEQYF; CDR3 DNA: TGTGCCACCGGAAGCTACGAGCAGTACTTC
V gene: TRBV20-1; J gene: TRBJ2-7; clone size: .; D gene: .; CDR3 protein: CSARDTAGSSYEQYF; CDR3 DNA: TGCAGTGCTAGAGACACAGCGGGTAGCTCCTACGAGCAGTACTTC
V gene: TRBV7-9; J gene: TRBJ1-2; clone size: .; D gene: .; CDR3 protein: CASSLVQANYGYTF; CDR3 DNA: TGTGCCAGCAGCTTAGTCCAAGCTAACTATGGCTACACCTTC
V gene: TRBV10-3; J gene: TRBJ2-1; clone size: few; D gene: .; CDR3 protein: CAIRSIYNEQFF; CDR3 DNA: TGTGCCATCAGGAGCATCTACAATGAGCAGTTCTTC
V gene: TRBV29-1; J gene: TRBJ2-1; clone size: many; D gene: TRBD2; CDR3 protein: CSVDRGDNEQFF; CDR3 DNA: TGCAGCGTTGACCGGGGGGACAATGAGCAGTTCTTC
V gene: TRBV20-1; J gene: TRBJ2-7; clone size: .; D gene: TRBD2; CDR3 protein: CSAIAGGAYEQYF; CDR3 DNA: TGCAGTGCTATAGCGGGGGGGGCCTACGAGCAGTACTTC
V gene: TRBV7-2; J gene: TRBJ2-7; clone size: few; D gene: .; CDR3 protein: CASSFGRVGSYEQYF; CDR3 DNA: TGTGCCAGCAGCTTCGGCAGGGTGGGTTCCTACGAGCAGTACTTC
V gene: TRBV18; J gene: TRBJ2-1; clone size: .; D gene: .; CDR3 protein: CASSPNRASYNEQFF; CDR3 DNA: TGTGCCAGCTCACCAAACAGGGCATCCTACAATGAGCAGTTCTTC
V gene: TRBV4-3; J gene: TRBJ2-1; clone size: .; D gene: TRBD2; CDR3 protein: CASSPPGTSRYNEQFF; CDR3 DNA: TGCGCCAGCAGCCCCCCCGGGACTAGCAGATACAATGAGCAGTTCTTC
V gene: TRBV27; J gene: TRBJ2-1; clone size: .; D gene: TRBD1; CDR3 protein: CASSPGTDFDNEQFF; CDR3 DNA: TGTGCCAGCAGTCCCGGGACAGACTTTGACAATGAGCAGTTCTTC
V gene: TRBV5-6; J gene: TRBJ1-2; clone size: .; D gene: TRBD1; CDR3 protein: CASSLFPGTGGSNYGYTF; CDR3 DNA: TGTGCCAGCAGCTTGTTCCCCGGGACAGGGGGATCTAACTATGGCTACACCTTC
V gene: TRBV7-9; J gene: TRBJ1-4; clone size: .; D gene: .; CDR3 protein: CASSTVMESTNEKLFF; CDR3 DNA: TGTGCCAGCAGCACTGTGATGGAGAGTACTAATGAAAAACTGTTTTTT
V gene: TRBV7-9; J gene: TRBJ2-3; clone size: few; D gene: TRBD2; CDR3 protein: CASSWPAGGSTDTQYF; CDR3 DNA: TGTGCCAGCAGCTGGCCTGCGGGAGGAAGCACAGATACGCAGTATTTT
V gene: TRBV7-2; J gene: TRBJ2-4; clone size: .; D gene: .; CDR3 protein: CASSLGAGMWGDIQYF; CDR3 DNA: TGTGCCAGCAGCTTGGGTGCTGGCATGTGGGGGGACATTCAGTACTTC
V gene: TRBV9; J gene: TRBJ2-3; clone size: .; D gene: TRBD2; CDR3 protein: CASSVGPSGNTDTQYF; CDR3 DNA: TGTGCCAGCAGCGTAGGGCCTAGCGGGAACACAGATACGCAGTATTTT